A selection of T cell receptor beta chains follows, all from one sample in a study of technical replicates of blood from a handful of donors. Here immunoSEQ multiplex PCR was the method, and the copy in TCRdb shows in-frame clones only, minus some. The sample consists of about 84,000 clones, around 97% of them appearing once. Sequencing was performed on T cells isolated from PBMCs. All receptors derive from a human donor in good health. The CDR3 runs from the conserved cysteine through the conserved F or W. The D gene is left open where the match is weak. The size entry is marked missing in some rows and otherwise reads once, few, many or a size class.

cdr3_nt: TGTGCCAGCAGCTTTACCGGGACAGGGGAACAAGAGACCCAGTACTTC
cdr3_aa: CASSFTGTGEQETQYF
clone_size: NA
v_call: TRBV11-2
d_call: TRBD1
j_call: TRBJ2-5

cdr3_nt: TGTGCCAGCAGCTCTACTGTAGCGGGAGGGGGGTACAATGAGCAGTTCTTC
cdr3_aa: CASSSTVAGGGYNEQFF
clone_size: NA
v_call: TRBV7-9
d_call: TRBD2
j_call: TRBJ2-1

cdr3_nt: TGTGCCAGCAGCGCTTCGGGACTAGCGGGCCACAATGAGCAGTTCTTC
cdr3_aa: CASSASGLAGHNEQFF
clone_size: NA
v_call: TRBV11-2
d_call: TRBD2
j_call: TRBJ2-1

cdr3_nt: TGCAGTTGGCTTTCTAACTATGGCTACACCTTC
cdr3_aa: CSWLSNYGYTF
clone_size: NA
v_call: TRBV20-1
d_call: NA
j_call: TRBJ1-2

cdr3_nt: TGCAGTGCCCCCCGCGGGGGAAAACTGTTTTTT
cdr3_aa: CSAPRGGKLFF
clone_size: NA
v_call: TRBV20-1
d_call: NA
j_call: TRBJ1-4

cdr3_nt: TGTGCCAGCAGTCACGGGGAGCAGTACTTC
cdr3_aa: CASSHGEQYF
clone_size: NA
v_call: TRBV11-2
d_call: NA
j_call: TRBJ2-7

cdr3_nt: TGTGCCAGCAGTGATCAGGGTGGGCCCCAGCATTTT
cdr3_aa: CASSDQGGPQHF
clone_size: NA
v_call: TRBV6-1
d_call: NA
j_call: TRBJ1-5

cdr3_nt: TGTGCCAGCAGCTCCCTTATTAACTATGGCTACACCTTC
cdr3_aa: CASSSLINYGYTF
clone_size: NA
v_call: TRBV7-9
d_call: NA
j_call: TRBJ1-2

cdr3_nt: TGTGCCAGCAGTTTATACCCTGCGGGGGGCGCGTACGAGCAGTACTTC
cdr3_aa: CASSLYPAGGAYEQYF
clone_size: NA
v_call: TRBV27
d_call: TRBD2
j_call: TRBJ2-7

cdr3_nt: TGTGCTAGTGGTTTAGGACCCGTGGAGGATGGCTACACCTTC
cdr3_aa: CASGLGPVEDGYTF
clone_size: NA
v_call: TRBV12-5
d_call: NA
j_call: TRBJ1-2

cdr3_nt: TGTGCCAGCAGCGTAGCTCCGGGGGGCGCGGGCACCGGGGAGCTGTTTTTT
cdr3_aa: CASSVAPGGAGTGELFF
clone_size: once
v_call: TRBV9
d_call: NA
j_call: TRBJ2-2

cdr3_nt: TGTGCCAGCAGTTTGGGACTAAACTTGGCAGATACGCAGTATTTT
cdr3_aa: CASSLGLNLADTQYF
clone_size: NA
v_call: TRBV28
d_call: TRBD2
j_call: TRBJ2-3

cdr3_nt: TGCGCCAGCAGCCTTACTAACAGGGTCCCTGGCTACACCTTC
cdr3_aa: CASSLTNRVPGYTF
clone_size: NA
v_call: TRBV4-1
d_call: NA
j_call: TRBJ1-2

cdr3_nt: TGTGCCACAGGGGGATCACCCCTCCACTTT
cdr3_aa: CATGGSPLHF
clone_size: NA
v_call: TRBV30
d_call: TRBD1
j_call: TRBJ1-6

cdr3_nt: TGTGCCAGCAGCTTTGGCCCAGGGGCGAACACCGGGGAGCTGTTTTTT
cdr3_aa: CASSFGPGANTGELFF
clone_size: NA
v_call: TRBV11-3
d_call: NA
j_call: TRBJ2-2

cdr3_nt: TGTGCCAGCAACCCCCAGGGGGCAGGGAATCAAAACTATGGCTACACCTTC
cdr3_aa: CASNPQGAGNQNYGYTF
clone_size: once
v_call: TRBV28
d_call: TRBD1
j_call: TRBJ1-2

cdr3_nt: TGTGCCAGCAGCAAAGGCCGAGGACTAGCTAACAATGAGCAGTTCTTC
cdr3_aa: CASSKGRGLANNEQFF
clone_size: NA
v_call: TRBV7-9
d_call: TRBD2
j_call: TRBJ2-1

cdr3_nt: TGTGCCAGCTCACCCGAAGGACAGATCGGGCTCTTCACTGAAGCTTTCTTT
cdr3_aa: CASSPEGQIGLFTEAFF
clone_size: NA
v_call: TRBV18
d_call: NA
j_call: TRBJ1-1

cdr3_nt: TGCGCCAGCAGCTTGCGCGGGGGCATGAACACTGAAGCTTTCTTT
cdr3_aa: CASSLRGGMNTEAFF
clone_size: NA
v_call: TRBV5-1
d_call: NA
j_call: TRBJ1-1

cdr3_nt: TGTGCCAGCAGCATAAGCGGCTTAACCGAGCAGTACTTC
cdr3_aa: CASSISGLTEQYF
clone_size: NA
v_call: TRBV6-1
d_call: NA
j_call: TRBJ2-7

cdr3_nt: TGCGCCAGCAGCCTGGGAGGGACATTCTACAATGAGCAGTTCTTC
cdr3_aa: CASSLGGTFYNEQFF
clone_size: NA
v_call: TRBV5-1
d_call: NA
j_call: TRBJ2-1

cdr3_nt: TGTGCCAGCAGCTTAGCGGACAGGGTGAATTCACCCCTCCACTTT
cdr3_aa: CASSLADRVNSPLHF
clone_size: NA
v_call: TRBV7-9
d_call: TRBD1
j_call: TRBJ1-6

cdr3_nt: TGTGCCAGCAGCCTGAACAGGGCAAACACTGAAGCTTTCTTT
cdr3_aa: CASSLNRANTEAFF
clone_size: NA
v_call: TRBV5-6
d_call: NA
j_call: TRBJ1-1

cdr3_nt: TGTGCCAGCAGCCTGTCATTGACAGGTTTGAACACTGAAGCTTTCTTT
cdr3_aa: CASSLSLTGLNTEAFF
clone_size: NA
v_call: TRBV7-9
d_call: NA
j_call: TRBJ1-1

cdr3_nt: TGTGCCAGCAGCGTTTCAACCGCGGGAGTATCCTACAATGAGCAGTTCTTC
cdr3_aa: CASSVSTAGVSYNEQFF
clone_size: NA
v_call: TRBV9
d_call: TRBD2
j_call: TRBJ2-1

cdr3_nt: TGTGCCAGCAGTTTATTTCAGGGGTCCAGCTATGGCTACACCTTC
cdr3_aa: CASSLFQGSSYGYTF
clone_size: NA
v_call: TRBV28
d_call: NA
j_call: TRBJ1-2

cdr3_nt: TGCGCCAGCGCCGAGGACAGAAACCTCTACGAGCAGTACTTC
cdr3_aa: CASAEDRNLYEQYF
clone_size: NA
v_call: TRBV4-1
d_call: NA
j_call: TRBJ2-7

cdr3_nt: TGTGCCAGCAGCTTCTGGACAGGGTCCACCTACGAGCAGTACTTC
cdr3_aa: CASSFWTGSTYEQYF
clone_size: NA
v_call: TRBV5-6
d_call: TRBD1
j_call: TRBJ2-7